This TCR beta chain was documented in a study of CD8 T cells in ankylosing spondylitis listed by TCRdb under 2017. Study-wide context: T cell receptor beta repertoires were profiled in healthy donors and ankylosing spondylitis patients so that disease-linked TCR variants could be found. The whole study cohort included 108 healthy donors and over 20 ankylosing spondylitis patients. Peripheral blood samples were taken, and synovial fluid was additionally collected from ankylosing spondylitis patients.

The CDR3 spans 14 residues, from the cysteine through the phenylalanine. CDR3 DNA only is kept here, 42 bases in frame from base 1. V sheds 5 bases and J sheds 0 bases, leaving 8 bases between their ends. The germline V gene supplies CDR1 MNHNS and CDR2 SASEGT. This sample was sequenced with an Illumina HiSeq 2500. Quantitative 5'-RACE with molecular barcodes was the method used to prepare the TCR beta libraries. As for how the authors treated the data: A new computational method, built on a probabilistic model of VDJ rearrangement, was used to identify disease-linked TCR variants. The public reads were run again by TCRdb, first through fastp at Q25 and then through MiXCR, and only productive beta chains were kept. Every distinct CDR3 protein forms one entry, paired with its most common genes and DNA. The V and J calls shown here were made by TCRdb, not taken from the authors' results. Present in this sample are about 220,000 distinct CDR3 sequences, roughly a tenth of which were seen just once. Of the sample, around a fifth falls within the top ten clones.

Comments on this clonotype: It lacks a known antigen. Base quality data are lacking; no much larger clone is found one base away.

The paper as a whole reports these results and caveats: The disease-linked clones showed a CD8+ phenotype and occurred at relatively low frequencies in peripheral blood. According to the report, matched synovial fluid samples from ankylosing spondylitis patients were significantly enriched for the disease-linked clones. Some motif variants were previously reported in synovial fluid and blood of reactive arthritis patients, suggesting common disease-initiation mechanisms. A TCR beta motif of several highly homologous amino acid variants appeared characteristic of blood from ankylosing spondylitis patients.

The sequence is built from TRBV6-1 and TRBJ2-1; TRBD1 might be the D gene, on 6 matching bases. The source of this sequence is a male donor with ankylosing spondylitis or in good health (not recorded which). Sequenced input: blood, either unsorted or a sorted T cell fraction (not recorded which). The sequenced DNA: TGTGCCAGCAGTCAGGACAGCTCCTACAATGAGCAGTTCTTC. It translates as CASSQDSSYNEQFF.